The 17 T cell receptor beta chains below were found in one sample sequenced in a study of Graves' ophthalmopathy and Graves' hyperthyroidism. Scientists amplified the TCR beta CDR3 regions from RNA transcripts. HTBI primers served in a first-round RT-PCR, which a second-round multiplex PCR followed. One entry per CDR3 protein results from TCRdb running MiXCR on the multiplex PCR reads. The sample shows 680,000 or so distinct CDR3 sequences, about 24% of them seen only once. Specimen: peripheral blood. The source is a woman aged 18-29 years with stable Graves' hyperthyroidism. Some clones in this sample may be carry-over from other donors' samples.

The J gene is TRBJ2-2, the V gene TRBV10-3, with D maybe TRBD1 (6 bases). The CDR3 loop spans 14 amino acids. The germline CDR1 and CDR2 sequences are ENHRY and SYGVKD. The V end lost 6 bases, the J end lost 6 bases, and 14 bases lay between the germline ends. The CDR3 bases are TGTGCCATCAGCCGGACAGAACATGCCGGGGAGCTGTTTTTT. Translated: CAISRTEHAGELFF.

This clonotype came up a few times. The chain joins TRBV11-2 to TRBJ2-2; no clear D. Germline V gene sequence: CDR1 SGHAT, CDR2 FQNNGV. CDR3 length equals 13 residues. Trimming pared 5 bases from V and 7 bases from J, leaving 11 bases between. The CDR3 here is CASSRKGGGELFF. As DNA, the CDR3 is TGTGCCAGCAGCAGGAAGGGTGGCGGGGAGCTGTTTTTT. The full variable domain, rest sourced from reference TRBV11-2 and TRBJ2-2, is EAGVAQSPRYKIIEKRQSVAFWCNPISGHATLYWYQQILGQGPKLLIQFQNNGVVDDSQLPKDRFSAERLKGVDSTLKIQPAKLEDSAVYLCASSRKGGGELFFGEGSRLTVL.

J is TRBJ1-2 and V is TRBV11-2, with D unresolved. The V gene's germline CDR1 is SGHAT and CDR2 FQNNGV. V was clipped by 3 bases and J by 6 bases, with 11 bases between them. The CDR3 length is 13 residues. CDR3 sequence (DNA): TGTGCCAGCAGCTTCCATCACACGGATGGCTACACCTTC. Protein product: CASSFHHTDGYTF.

This clonotype was counted a few times. The junction does not match germline at one end; this may be a read error. The rearrangement uses TRBV27 and TRBJ1-5; D is perhaps TRBD1 (5 bases). Germline values: CDR1 MNHEY, CDR2 SMNVEV (reference sequence). The CDR3 spans 16 residues. In nucleotides, the CDR3 is TGTGCCAGCAGTCTATCGCCCGGGGGTCGCAATCAGCCCCAGCATTTT. This gives the protein CASSLSPGGRNQPQHF.

Only a few counts were recorded for this clonotype. The chain recombines TRBV10-3 with TRBJ2-4; D is unresolved. Germline V gene data show CDR1 as ENHRY and CDR2 as SYGVKD. The length of the CDR3 is 16 residues. Trimming took off 0 bases at V and 0 bases at J, with 9 bases between the two ends. The CDR3 DNA follows: TGTGCCATCAGTGAGTCGTTTGGATCAGCCAAAAACATTCAGTACTTC. Its protein is CAISESFGSAKNIQYF.

The chain employs TRBV7-2 and TRBJ1-1; D remains ambiguous. Trimming pared 5 bases from V and 2 bases from J, leaving 6 bases between. CDR1 is SGHTA and CDR2 is FQGNSA in the germline V gene. This CDR3 region has 12 residues. This CDR3 is CASSTTNTEAFF. The CDR3 DNA is TGTGCCAGCAGCACCACTAACACTGAAGCTTTCTTT. Full variable domain (remainder filled in from reference TRBV7-2 and TRBJ1-1): GAGVSQSPSNKVTEKGKDVELRCDPISGHTALYWYRQSLGQGLEFLIYFQGNSAPDKSGLPSDRFSAERTGGSVSTLTIQRTQQEDSAVYLCASSTTNTEAFFGQGTRLTVV.

Concerning this clonotype: A much larger clonotype is one base distant, so this may be a read error. CDR3 nucleotide sequence: TGCAGCGTCTGTAGCGAGACTAACTACGAGCAGTACTTC. This gives the protein CSVCSETNYEQYF. This chain uses TRBV29-1 with TRBJ2-7; TRBD2 is a possible D gene (5 bases). The CDR3 covers 13 residues. Germline CDR1 reads SQVTM; CDR2 reads ANQGSEA. Deletions cut 6 bases from V and 3 bases from J, with 15 bases between.

At least ten counts were recorded for this clonotype. The chain recombines TRBV27 with TRBJ2-5; D call uncertain. The V and J ends lost 2 bases and 2 bases respectively, with 9 bases between them. Germline V lookup: CDR1 MNHEY, CDR2 SMNVEV (reference sequence). There are 14 residues in the CDR3. The CDR3 is CASSLDPLQETQYF. The CDR3 DNA reads TGTGCCAGCAGTTTAGATCCCCTACAAGAGACCCAGTACTTC.

This clonotype was found a few times. The rearrangement uses TRBV30 and TRBJ1-1; D not certain. This CDR3 has 13 amino acids. Trimming removed 4 bases from V and 1 base from J, with 10 bases in between. CDR1 is GTSNPN, CDR2 SVGIG, per germline (reference sequence). Here the CDR3 reads CAWTGQANTEAFF. The CDR3 DNA is TGTGCCTGGACTGGGCAGGCGAACACTGAAGCTTTCTTT.

This clonotype was counted at least ten times. The chain employs TRBV2 and TRBJ1-2, with D possibly matching TRBD1 (6 bases). The CDR3 is 13 amino acids. CDR1 SNHLY and CDR2 FYNNEI come from the germline V gene. Trimming took off 4 bases at V and 5 bases at J, with 11 bases between the two ends. Here the CDR3 DNA reads TGTGCCAGCAGTGGACAGGCGGTATATGGCTACACCTTC. Protein sequence: CASSGQAVYGYTF.

The CDR3 region has the DNA TGTGCCAGCAGTGCACCGGGACTAGCGGGGGGATCCTACGAGCAGTACTTC. Translation: CASSAPGLAGGSYEQYF. The rearrangement links TRBV6-1 to TRBJ2-7, with 15 bases fitting TRBD2. This CDR3 comprises 17 residues. Germline V lookup: CDR1 MNHNS, CDR2 SASEGT. The ends lost 4 bases at V and 1 base at J; junction bases unmatched: 5.

The chain employs TRBV12-3 or TRBV12-4 and TRBJ1-2; perhaps TRBD1 as D (6 bases). The ends were cut back, 2 bases at V and 4 bases at J, with 14 bases in the middle. This CDR3 has 15 amino acids. CDR3 sequence: CASSLSPGQVYGYTF. The CDR3 nucleotides read TGTGCCAGCAGTTTATCCCCGGGACAAGTCTATGGCTACACCTTC.

With regard to this clonotype: The CDR3 ends on some other residue instead of the conserved phenylalanine or tryptophan, so this is likely a read error. The rearrangement links TRBV11-2 to TRBJ1-1, with 7 bases fitting TRBD1. CDR1 is SGHAT, CDR2 FQNNGV, per germline. The CDR3 runs 15 residues. Trimming took 5 bases from V and 1 from J; bases not matched to a gene: 7. CDR3 nucleotide sequence: TGTGCCAGCAGCAAACGACAGGGAGGGAACACTGAAGCTTTCCTT. This encodes CASSKRQGGNTEAFL.

This clonotype has only a few counts. The V gene is TRBV12-3 or TRBV12-4, the J gene TRBJ1-2, with 7 positions matching TRBD1. This CDR3 region has 14 residues. J gave up 10 bases and V 4 bases, and 12 bases lay outside the gene matches. The CDR3 nucleotides read TGTGCCAGCAGTTCCTCGGGACAGCCTAGTAACTACACCTTC. This sequence encodes CASSSSGQPSNYTF.

This clonotype was detected many times. V is TRBV12-3 or TRBV12-4 and J is TRBJ2-7; D is ambiguous. The V end was cut by 4 bases, the J end by 2 bases, with 9 bases between. The CDR3 length is 13 residues. The CDR3 sequence: CASSWSYPYEQYF. CDR3 DNA: TGTGCCAGCAGTTGGTCCTATCCCTACGAGCAGTACTTC.

The chain couples TRBV2 to TRBJ2-4, with TRBD1 matching 7 bases. This CDR3 region has 12 residues. Per germline, CDR1 SNHLY and CDR2 FYNNEI. The ends lost 6 bases at V and 13 bases at J; junction bases unmatched: 9. Written as DNA, the CDR3 is TGTGCCAGCAGGAGGGGGCCGGATGCCCAGTACTTC. This codes for CASRRGPDAQYF. The variable domain in full, with the rest retrieved from reference TRBV2 and TRBJ2-4, is EPEVTQTPSHQVTQMGQEVILRCVPISNHLYFYWYRQILGQKVEFLVSFYNNEISEKSEIFDDQFSVERPDGSNFTLKIRSTKLEDSAMYFCASRRGPDAQYFGAGTRLSVL.

This clonotype appeared many times. The CDR3 sequence is CASSESCGSLAYGYTF. CDR3 DNA sequence: TGCGCCAGCAGTGAGTCCTGTGGCAGCTTAGCCTATGGCTACACCTTC. The V gene is TRBV10-1, the J gene TRBJ1-2; no definite D call. Germline V lookup: CDR1 WNHNN, CDR2 SYGVQD (reference sequence). The CDR3 covers 16 residues. V was trimmed by 0 bases and J by 4 bases, leaving 15 bases between them.